Each of the 21 T cell receptor beta chains below was sequenced from the same sample in a study of cytomegalovirus exposure and HLA in healthy donors. The PCR was carried out with 60 Vbeta primers and 13 Jbeta primers. The assay was immunoSEQ multiplex PCR, and TCRdb's table has in-frame clones only and misses some. This sample has 95,000 to 110,000 clones; around a tenth occur once, and the top ten carry over 4.5%. The sample consisted of PBMCs. The receptors here all came from a middle-aged man in good health and CMV-seropositive.

The table lists this clone with a few counts. The chain links TRBV4-1 to TRBJ1-1; TRBD1 matches 8 bases. CDR1 is MGHRA and CDR2 is YSYEKL in the germline V gene. V lost 1 base and J lost 6; bases outside the gene matches: 7. The CDR3 totals 15 residues. CDR3 in DNA: TGCGCCAGCAGCCAAGGACAGGGGAGGGGGTCTGAAGCTTTCTTT. Residues: CASSQGQGRGSEAFF.

This clone was observed a few times. The chain has TRBV6-4 and TRBJ2-1; maybe TRBD2 (5 bases). CDR3 size: 14 residues. CDR1 MRHNA and CDR2 SNTAGT come from the germline V gene. V gave up 5 bases and J gave up 0 bases, with 8 bases separating them. As DNA, the CDR3 is TGTGCCAGCAGTCCGGGAATCTCCTACAATGAGCAGTTCTTC. Its protein product is CASSPGISYNEQFF.

This clone occurred a few times. In DNA, the CDR3 is TGTGCCAGTAGTGGATGGACTAGCGGTACAGATACGCAGTATTTT. This translates into CASSGWTSGTDTQYF. The chain combines TRBV19 with TRBJ2-3; 10 nucleotides match TRBD2. CDR1 is LNHDA, CDR2 SQIVND, per germline (reference sequence). The V gene end was trimmed by 5 bases and the J gene end by 3 bases; junction bases not matched to a gene: 5. The CDR3 runs 15 residues. Variable domain in full (rest from reference TRBV19 and TRBJ2-3): DGGITQSPKYLFRKEGQNVTLSCEQNLNHDAMYWYRQDPGQGLRLIYYSQIVNDFQKGDIAEGYSVSREKKESFPLTVTSAQKNPTAFYLCASSGWTSGTDTQYFGPGTRLTVL.

This CDR3 reads CASRVVDTGELFF. The DNA of the CDR3 is TGTGCCAGCAGGGTAGTAGACACCGGGGAGCTGTTTTTT. The chain has TRBV6-5 and TRBJ2-2; no definite D call. Germline CDR1 MNHEY, CDR2 SVGAGI. There are 13 residues in the CDR3. Trimming removed 6 bases from V and 3 bases from J, with 8 bases in between.

This clone was seen more than once but under ten times. The rearrangement joins TRBV15 to TRBJ2-7, with TRBD1 identical over 8 bases. V gave up 5 bases and J gave up 4 bases; unmatched junction bases: 4. The CDR3 spans 13 residues. The germline V gene encodes CDR1 LNHNV and CDR2 YYDKDF (reference sequence). The CDR3 is CATSGRQGYEQYF. DNA of the CDR3: TGTGCCACCAGCGGAAGACAGGGGTACGAGCAGTACTTC.

This clone was detected ten times or more. V is TRBV5-4 and J is TRBJ2-7, with a weak D call TRBD1 (6 bases). Germline CDR1 SGHNT, CDR2 YYREEE (reference sequence). V dropped 3 bases and J dropped 5 bases, with 15 bases sitting between them. The CDR3 length is 14 residues. The chain's CDR3 is CASSSEAGAHEQYF. CDR3 nucleotides: TGTGCCAGCAGCTCGGAGGCAGGGGCGCACGAGCAGTACTTC. Drawing the rest from reference TRBV5-4 and TRBJ2-7, the complete variable domain is ETGVTQSPTHLIKTRGQQVTLRCSSQSGHNTVSWYQQALGQGPQFIFQYYREEENGRGNFPPRFSGLQFPNYSSELNVNALELDDSALYLCASSSEAGAHEQYFGPGTRLTVT.

This clone was picked up a small number of times. The CDR3 DNA reads as TGTGCCAGCAGCTCGCAGTTCCGTAGCAATCAGCCCCAGCATTTT. Protein: CASSSQFRSNQPQHF. The chain employs TRBV4-2 and TRBJ1-5; the D is unclear. V was cut by 5 bases and J by 0 bases, with 11 bases left in between. This CDR3 has 15 residues. The germline gives CDR1 LGHNA, CDR2 YNFKEQ.

The table lists this clone with a few counts. This sequence joins TRBV9 and TRBJ1-5; maybe TRBD1 (5 bases). The CDR3 contains 14 residues. CDR1 is SGDLS and CDR2 is YYNGEE in the germline V gene. V shed 3 bases and J shed 3 bases, with 10 bases lying between them. This CDR3 reads CASSAGGNNQPQHF. The CDR3 DNA reads as TGTGCCAGCAGCGCCGGGGGAAACAATCAGCCCCAGCATTTT.

The V call is TRBV11-2, the J call TRBJ2-5; possible D gene TRBD2, 6 bases. Germline V CDR1 and CDR2: SGHAT, FQNNGV. The CDR3 has 13 residues. V dropped 4 bases and J dropped 4 bases, with 10 bases sitting between them. The CDR3 protein is CASSSGAGETQYF. DNA of the CDR3: TGTGCCAGCAGCTCCGGAGCGGGAGAGACCCAGTACTTC.

V usage is TRBV7-9 and J usage is TRBJ2-1; TRBD2 matches 11 bases. CDR1 and CDR2 (germline): SEHNR, FQNEAQ (reference sequence). V gave up 6 bases and J gave up 4 bases; unmatched junction bases: 5. CDR3 size: 15 residues. The CDR3 protein is CASSSGLAVYNEQFF. In DNA form, the CDR3 reads TGTGCCAGCAGTTCGGGACTAGCGGTATACAATGAGCAGTTCTTC. The whole variable domain, remainder taken from reference TRBV7-9 and TRBJ2-1, is DTGVSQNPRHKITKRGQNVTFRCDPISEHNRLYWYRQTLGQGPEFLTYFQNEAQLEKSRLLSDRFSAERPKGSFSTLEIQRTEQGDSAMYLCASSSGLAVYNEQFFGPGTRLTVL.

The chain has TRBV5-1 and TRBJ2-7; 8 positions match TRBD1. The CDR3 is 14 residues long. The trim removed 3 bases at V and 6 bases at J, leaving 8 bases unmatched. The germline gives CDR1 SGHRS, CDR2 YFSETQ. CDR3 loop: CASSWDRPGFEQYF. The CDR3 DNA reads as TGCGCCAGCAGCTGGGACAGGCCGGGGTTCGAGCAGTACTTC.

This clone was counted between two and nine times. The V gene is TRBV4-1, the J gene TRBJ2-7; 9 positions agree with TRBD1. There are 14 residues in the CDR3. Germline V lookup: CDR1 MGHRA, CDR2 YSYEKL. V gave up 3 bases and J gave up 7 bases; unmatched junction bases: 7. CDR3 in DNA: TGCGCCAGCAGCCACGGGACAGGGATACGGGAGCAGTACTTC. Protein: CASSHGTGIREQYF.

This clone was recorded a few times. The chain is built from TRBV5-4 and TRBJ2-7; D gene uncertain. Germline CDR1 and CDR2: SGHNT and YYREEE (reference sequence). There are 13 residues in the CDR3. Trimming pared 4 bases from V and 2 bases from J, leaving 10 bases between. The CDR3 DNA sequence: TGTGCCAGCAGCGTCATATCTACCTACGAGCAGTACTTC. Its protein is CASSVISTYEQYF.

This clone has only a few counts. The chain employs TRBV5-1 and TRBJ2-2; possibly TRBD2 for D (5 bases). From germline, CDR1 is SGHRS and CDR2 YFSETQ. The CDR3 consists of 13 residues. V was shortened by 0 bases and J by 6 bases, with 6 bases between the two germline ends. The CDR3 here is CASSLGGSGELFF. Here the CDR3 DNA reads TGCGCCAGCAGCTTGGGAGGGTCCGGGGAGCTGTTTTTT.

The gene calls are TRBV10-3 and TRBJ1-5; D is unresolved. The CDR3 runs 12 residues. Germline loops: CDR1 ENHRY, CDR2 SYGVKD. V was shortened by 4 bases and J by 6 bases, with 7 bases between the two germline ends. CDR3 sequence reads: CAISAGSQPQHF. The DNA for the CDR3 is TGTGCCATCAGTGCGGGTAGTCAGCCCCAGCATTTT.

This clone was seen more than once but under ten times. The gene calls are TRBV7-2 and TRBJ2-7, with TRBD2 identical over 11 bases. The CDR3 consists of 14 residues. CDR1 is SGHTA, CDR2 FQGNSA, per germline. Losses at the gene ends were 5 bases for V and 6 bases for J; bases not matched to a gene: 6. The CDR3 DNA reads TGTGCCAGCAGCACTAGCGGGAGAGCTCGCGAGCAGTACTTC. It is translated as CASSTSGRAREQYF.

The V and J genes are TRBV6-6 and TRBJ2-7; no definite D call. CDR3 size: 11 residues. The germline V gene has CDR1 MNHNY and CDR2 SVGAGI (reference sequence). The V end lost 10 bases, the J end lost 3 bases, and 10 bases lay between the germline ends. In DNA, the CDR3 is TGTGCCACCAGGTTCCGCTACGAGCAGTACTTC. Its translation is CATRFRYEQYF.

This clone was found a few times. Other DNA sequences in this specimen translate into the identical CDR3. The chain recombines TRBV5-6 with TRBJ1-2, with TRBD1 matching 7 bases. Germline V CDR1 and CDR2: SGHDT, YYEEEE. The V segment lost 4 bases and the J segment 1 base; nucleotides outside the gene matches: 4. The CDR3 totals 14 residues. This CDR3 reads CASSMTGYNYGYTF. For the CDR3, the DNA is TGTGCCAGCAGCATGACAGGGTATAACTATGGCTACACCTTC.

In its sample, this clone was seen a few times. V is TRBV6-5 and J is TRBJ2-3; D call uncertain. With 2 bases removed from V and 0 bases from J, the gap between germline ends came to 3 bases. The CDR3 extends over 13 amino acids. Germline loops: CDR1 MNHEY, CDR2 SVGAGI. CDR3 region: CASSYPSTDTQYF. In nucleotides, the CDR3 is TGTGCCAGCAGTTACCCTAGCACAGATACGCAGTATTTT.

The chain carries TRBV28 and TRBJ1-4; TRBD1 agrees at 8 bases. The length of the CDR3 is 14 residues. In germline, CDR1 is MDHEN, CDR2 SYDVKM. Unmatched junction bases numbered 1, after V lost 5 bases and J lost 2 bases. CDR3 in amino acids: CASSQGATNEKLFF. CDR3 DNA sequence: TGTGCCAGCAGTCAGGGGGCTACTAATGAAAAACTGTTTTTT.

The V gene is TRBV15, the J gene TRBJ1-6; no clear D gene. CDR1 is LNHNV and CDR2 is YYDKDF in the germline V gene (reference sequence). Trimming took 5 bases from V and 9 from J, leaving 14 bases between them. The CDR3 is made up of 14 amino acids. CDR3: CATSPRRGSSPLHF. CDR3 sequence (DNA): TGTGCCACCAGCCCCCGGCGGGGAAGTTCACCCCTCCACTTT.